The 24 T cell receptor beta chains below were found in one sample sequenced in a study of blood T cell repertoires in COVID-19. Sequencing was performed with immunoSEQ multiplex PCR; in TCRdb, only in-frame clones are kept and a portion is missing. The sample contains a few hundred thousand clones, about 88% of which appear only once. Sequenced input: PBMCs or T cells enriched from blood (not recorded which). These receptor sequences come from a woman between 18 and 29 years old who had been exposed to COVID-19.

The chain has TRBV6-5 and TRBJ2-1, with TRBD2 matching 10 bases. The V segment lost 2 bases and the J segment 10 bases; nucleotides outside the gene matches: 8. Germline assignment: CDR1 MNHEY and CDR2 SVGAGI. The CDR3 sequence is 15 residues long. The CDR3 reads CASSYPPAGGGEQFF. Written as DNA, the CDR3 is TGTGCCAGCAGTTACCCTCCAGCGGGAGGGGGGGAGCAGTTCTTC.

The genes are TRBV28 and TRBJ1-4; 12 positions match TRBD1. V was pared by 5 bases and J by 0 bases, with 4 bases of the junction left unmatched. The CDR3 spans 17 residues. Germline CDR1 reads MDHEN; CDR2 reads SYDVKM. Written as DNA, the CDR3 is TGTGCCAGCAGTCCGGGGACAGGGGGCACAACTAATGAAAAACTGTTTTTT. Translating it yields CASSPGTGGTTNEKLFF.

The chain has TRBV5-6 and TRBJ1-2, with 7 bases matching TRBD1. From germline, CDR1 is SGHDT and CDR2 YYEEEE. Unmatched junction bases numbered 16, after V lost 0 bases and J lost 5 bases. The CDR3 covers 18 residues. As DNA, the CDR3 is TGTGCCAGCAGCTTGGCTTTGGACGAAATCTCAGGGGGTTATGGCTACACCTTC. It is translated as CASSLALDEISGGYGYTF.

This chain uses TRBV25-1 with TRBJ1-4; D unresolved. V lost 3 bases to trimming and J lost 5 bases, with 13 bases between them. The CDR3 is made up of 15 amino acids. Germline V lookup: CDR1 MGHDK, CDR2 SYGVNS. CDR3 amino acids: CASSDAGQPNEKLFF. The CDR3 DNA follows: TGTGCCAGCAGTGATGCGGGTCAACCGAATGAAAAACTGTTTTTT.

This clone turned up a few times. The chain links TRBV28 to TRBJ1-2; 8 bases are a match to TRBD1. With 6 bases clipped from V and 3 bases from J, the junction kept 6 bases outside the gene matches. CDR3 length: 14 amino acids. Germline CDR1 MDHEN, CDR2 SYDVKM. The CDR3 DNA is TGTGCCAGCAGCCTGGGCAGGGGGCACTATGGCTACACCTTC. It specifies CASSLGRGHYGYTF.

This clone was observed a handful of times. The rearrangement joins TRBV7-9 to TRBJ2-1; no definite D call. The V gene lost 6 bases and the J gene lost 6 bases, with 9 bases spanning the gap. The CDR3 length is 12 residues. Germline CDR1 is SEHNR and CDR2 is FQNEAQ (reference sequence). The CDR3 protein is CASRESGNEQFF. The CDR3 DNA is TGTGCCAGCAGGGAGTCCGGCAATGAGCAGTTCTTC.

J is TRBJ1-3 and V is TRBV25-1, with a possible D match to TRBD1 (6 bases). CDR1 and CDR2 (germline): MGHDK, SYGVNS. Trimming cost V 3 bases and J 3 bases, with 12 bases left between them. The CDR3 covers 15 residues. Written as DNA, the CDR3 is TGTGCCAGCAGTGATCAGGGGAGCAGTGGAAACACCATATATTTT. As protein: CASSDQGSSGNTIYF.

The chain links TRBV5-8 to TRBJ2-7; D might be TRBD2 (5 bases). The CDR3 sequence is 16 residues long. Trimming stripped 4 bases from V and 3 bases from J, with 20 bases between. Germline V lookup: CDR1 SGHTS, CDR2 YDEGEE. CDR3 region: CASSDGLSVPDYEQYF. The CDR3 coding sequence is TGTGCCAGCAGCGATGGACTCTCCGTCCCAGACTACGAGCAGTACTTC.

The chain uses TRBV4-1 and TRBJ2-7; 9 bases line up with TRBD2. The CDR3 consists of 16 residues. Germline V CDR1 and CDR2: MGHRA, YSYEKL. Trimming cost V 4 bases and J 5 bases; bases outside gene matches: 12. The CDR3 coding sequence is TGCGCCAGCAGCCCACGAAGGGCTAGCGGGATCCACGAGCAGTACTTC. Its protein is CASSPRRASGIHEQYF.

CDR3 protein: CASSPMQGSSQPQHF. In DNA, the CDR3 is TGTGCCAGCTCACCAATGCAGGGCTCATCTCAGCCCCAGCATTTT. V and J are TRBV18 and TRBJ1-5; tentative D call: TRBD1 (5 bases). Germline CDR1 KGHSH, CDR2 LQKENI. V was shortened by 2 bases and J by 6 bases, with 14 bases between the two germline ends. The CDR3 has 15 residues.

The chain employs TRBV15 and TRBJ1-5; the D is unclear. Germline CDR1 LNHNV, CDR2 YYDKDF (reference sequence). The CDR3 extends over 13 amino acids. V lost 6 bases, J lost 5 bases, and 11 bases lay in between. The chain's CDR3 is CATRVNFDQPQHF. In nucleotides, the CDR3 is TGTGCCACCAGAGTTAACTTCGATCAGCCCCAGCATTTT.

The CDR3 is CAWSVLAGQETQYF. CDR3 sequence (DNA): TGTGCCTGGAGTGTACTAGCGGGTCAAGAGACCCAGTACTTC. The rearrangement links TRBV30 to TRBJ2-5, with 9 nucleotides matching TRBD2. The ends lost 0 bases at V and 2 bases at J; junction bases unmatched: 1. Germline-derived CDR1 and CDR2 are GTSNPN and SVGIG (reference sequence). The CDR3 is made up of 14 amino acids.

This clone appeared a single time. The chain joins TRBV14 to TRBJ2-7, with 11 nucleotides matching TRBD1. Per the germline V gene, CDR1 is SGHDN and CDR2 is FVKESK. The CDR3 extends over 17 amino acids. After removal of 4 bases from V and 5 bases from J, the junction contained 13 bases not matched to a gene. This chain's CDR3 is CASSRPSGQGARNEQYF. As DNA, the CDR3 is TGTGCCAGCAGCCGACCGTCCGGACAGGGGGCGCGGAACGAGCAGTACTTC.

Points on this clone: Other DNA sequences in this sample translate to the same CDR3. CDR3 sequence reads: CATSSPGLSPVTQYF. In nucleotides, the CDR3 is TGTGCCACCAGCAGTCCGGGTTTGTCCCCAGTGACCCAGTACTTC. This chain joins TRBV15 and TRBJ2-5; no clear D. V dropped 3 bases and J dropped 7 bases, with 18 bases sitting between them. The CDR3 totals 15 residues. CDR1 is LNHNV, CDR2 YYDKDF, per germline (reference sequence).

This chain's CDR3 is CASSLSSQITEAFF. DNA for the CDR3: TGTGCCAGCAGCTTAAGTAGCCAGATCACTGAAGCTTTCTTT. The rearrangement uses TRBV7-2 and TRBJ1-1; D is unclear. Germline CDR1 SGHTA, CDR2 FQGNSA. The CDR3 consists of 14 residues. Trimming removed 2 bases at V and 4 bases at J, with 11 bases between.

The chain employs TRBV7-9 and TRBJ1-6, with 8 bases identical to TRBD1. V lost 0 bases to trimming and J lost 13 bases; unmatched junction nucleotides: 8. The CDR3 loop spans 15 amino acids. In germline, CDR1 is SEHNR, CDR2 FQNEAQ (reference sequence). The CDR3 nucleotides are TGTGCCAGCAGCTTAGCCGGACAGGGCGGAACCCCCCTCCACTTT. Translated, it gives CASSLAGQGGTPLHF.

For this clone: Other DNA variants within this sample encode the same CDR3. The rearrangement uses TRBV7-3 and TRBJ1-6, with D perhaps TRBD1 (5 bases). This CDR3 is 16 amino acids long. Trimming took off 0 bases at V and 2 bases at J, with 8 bases between the two ends. The germline V gene encodes CDR1 SGHTA and CDR2 FQGTGA. The CDR3 here is CASSLTGGPYNSPLHF. The CDR3 coding sequence is TGTGCCAGCAGCTTAACGGGGGGACCCTATAATTCACCCCTCCACTTT.

CDR3: CASSTGLAGTDTQYF. Here the CDR3 DNA reads TGCGCCAGCAGCACAGGACTAGCGGGAACAGATACGCAGTATTTT. V is TRBV5-1 and J is TRBJ2-3; 12 nucleotides align to TRBD2. V shed 4 bases and J 3 bases; nucleotides not matched to a gene: 3. The CDR3 contains 15 residues. Germline assignment: CDR1 SGHRS and CDR2 YFSETQ.

This chain joins TRBV7-9 and TRBJ1-2; no clear D gene. Germline V gene lookup returns CDR1 SEHNR and CDR2 FQNEAQ (reference sequence). This CDR3 is 12 amino acids long. V lost 5 bases and J 2 bases, leaving 6 bases between the germline ends. CDR3: CASSQSNYGYTF. The CDR3 nucleotides are TGTGCCAGCAGCCAATCAAACTATGGCTACACCTTC. Full variable domain (remainder filled in from reference TRBV7-9 and TRBJ1-2): DTGVSQNPRHKITKRGQNVTFRCDPISEHNRLYWYRQTLGQGPEFLTYFQNEAQLEKSRLLSDRFSAERPKGSFSTLEIQRTEQGDSAMYLCASSQSNYGYTFGSGTRLTVV.

The chain employs TRBV3-1 (or the pseudogene TRBV3-2) and TRBJ1-3; D not certain. Germline CDR1 is LGHDT and CDR2 is YNNKEL (reference sequence). V lost 11 bases to trimming and J lost 8 bases, with 10 bases between them. CDR3 length equals 10 residues. The CDR3 DNA follows: TGTGCCCCCCGAACAGACACCATATATTTT. The encoded protein is CAPRTDTIYF.

The CDR3 sequence: CASSSGTVYNSPLHF. CDR3 bases: TGTGCCAGCAGTTCCGGGACAGTATATAATTCACCCCTCCACTTT. J is TRBJ1-6 and V is TRBV27, with 7 bases aligning to TRBD1. The junction had 4 bases not matched to a gene; V was cut back by 4 bases and J by 4 bases. The V gene's germline CDR1 is MNHEY and CDR2 SMNVEV (reference sequence). This CDR3 spans 15 amino acids.

The chain joins TRBV5-6 to TRBJ1-1, with D perhaps TRBD1 (5 bases). Germline CDR1 SGHDT, CDR2 YYEEEE. The CDR3 spans 14 residues. Trimming left V 0 bases short and J 3 bases short, with 9 bases between. The CDR3 DNA is TGTGCCAGCAGCTTGGAGGGCAGGGACACTGAAGCTTTCTTT. It specifies CASSLEGRDTEAFF. The full variable domain, its missing parts supplied by reference TRBV5-6 and TRBJ1-1, is DAGVTQSPTHLIKTRGQQVTLRCSPKSGHDTVSWYQQALGQGPQFIFQYYEEEERQRGNFPDRFSGHQFPNYSSELNVNALLLGDSALYLCASSLEGRDTEAFFGQGTRLTVV.

The chain carries TRBV10-1 and TRBJ2-3; 10 nucleotides line up with TRBD2. The CDR3 has 17 amino acids. Germline lookup yields CDR1 WNHNN and CDR2 SYGVQD (reference sequence). V gave up 5 bases and J gave up 1 base; unmatched junction bases: 9. The CDR3: CASSSTSGTPRTDTQYF. The CDR3 nucleotides read TGCGCCAGCAGTTCTACTAGCGGGACCCCTCGCACAGATACGCAGTATTTT.

Here the CDR3 DNA reads TGTGCCACCAGCAGAGCCATCGGGACTAATGAAAAACTGTTTTTT. It yields the protein CATSRAIGTNEKLFF. V is TRBV15 and J is TRBJ1-4; unclear D gene. V dropped 1 base and J dropped 2 bases, with 8 bases sitting between them. Germline V gives CDR1 LNHNV, CDR2 YYDKDF (reference sequence). The CDR3 has 15 residues.